The 16 T cell receptor beta chains in this list originate from one sample, sequenced in a study of T and B cells in COVID-19 patients. Each TRB amplification used roughly 220-550 ng of genomic DNA from blood. BIOMED2 TRB-A/B primer pools were used in multiplex TRB PCR. From the multiplex PCR reads, TCRdb called clonotypes with MiXCR, one entry per CDR3 protein. The sample includes approximately 6,000 distinct CDR3 sequences, around 26% of them seen just once. Sequencing used blood. The receptors originated from a human donor with active COVID-19.

The gene calls are TRBV12-3 or TRBV12-4 and TRBJ2-7, with 14 bases lining up with TRBD2. Trimming removed 6 bases from V and 6 bases from J; junction bases left unmatched: 10. This CDR3 contains 16 residues. The CDR3 DNA reads as TGTGCCAGCAGAGGGACTAGCGGGGGTAAGGGAAGCGAGCAGTACTTC. It yields the protein CASRGTSGGKGSEQYF.

This clonotype counts as medium-sized. CDR3 DNA sequence: TGTGCCAGCAGTTTGTGGGGGGGCAGGGGAGAGACCCAGTACTTC. It encodes CASSLWGGRGETQYF. The V call is TRBV27, the J call TRBJ2-5, with D tentatively TRBD2 (7 bases). Trimming removed 3 bases at V and 4 bases at J, with 15 bases between. The CDR3 spans 15 residues. Germline CDR1 MNHEY, CDR2 SMNVEV (reference sequence).

Judged by abundance, this clonotype is medium-sized. V and J are TRBV6-5 and TRBJ2-1, with TRBD2 matching over 11 bases. The germline V gene has CDR1 MNHEY and CDR2 SVGAGI. V lost 2 bases, J lost 9 bases, and 3 bases stayed unmatched. This CDR3 contains 14 residues. The CDR3 sequence: CASSYGGTSGEQFF. CDR3 DNA: TGTGCCAGCAGTTACGGAGGGACTAGCGGTGAGCAGTTCTTC.

Only a few counts were recorded for this clonotype. The rearrangement links TRBV5-4 to TRBJ1-3; no clear D. This CDR3 region has 16 residues. CDR1 and CDR2 (germline): SGHNT, YYREEE (reference sequence). Trimming stripped 4 bases from V and 0 bases from J, with 14 bases between. CDR3 in amino acids: CASSLEGLYSGNTIYF. The CDR3 DNA sequence: TGTGCCAGCAGCCTGGAAGGGCTTTACTCTGGAAACACCATATATTTT. Drawing the rest from reference TRBV5-4 and TRBJ1-3, the complete variable domain is ETGVTQSPTHLIKTRGQQVTLRCSSQSGHNTVSWYQQALGQGPQFIFQYYREEENGRGNFPPRFSGLQFPNYSSELNVNALELDDSALYLCASSLEGLYSGNTIYFGEGSWLTVV.

In this sample, this clonotype turned up once. Mismatch with germline at one junction end may stem from a read error. The rearrangement links TRBV18 to TRBJ1-1; maybe TRBD1 (5 bases). The CDR3 totals 13 residues. The germline V gene has CDR1 KGHSH and CDR2 LQKENI. This CDR3 reads CVSSPAVDREAFF. Here the CDR3 DNA reads TGTGTCAGCTCACCGGCCGTAGACAGAGAAGCTTTCTTT. Drawing the rest from reference TRBV18 and TRBJ1-1, the complete variable domain is NAGVMQNPRHLVRRRGQEARLRCSPMKGHSHVYWYRQLPEEGLKFMVYLQKENIIDESGMPKERFSAEFPKEGPSILRIQQVVRGDSAAYFCVSSPAVDREAFFGQGTRLTVV.

This clonotype is medium-sized in the sample. The chain recombines TRBV6-6 with TRBJ2-7, with 7 bases aligning to TRBD1. The CDR3 covers 13 residues. The V segment lost 7 bases and the J segment 3 bases; nucleotides outside the gene matches: 6. Germline CDR1 is MNHNY and CDR2 is SVGAGI (reference sequence). In nucleotides, the CDR3 is TGTGCCAGCAAAACAGGGGCAAACTACGAGCAGTACTTC. Amino acids: CASKTGANYEQYF.

The gene calls are TRBV20-1 and TRBJ1-2, with a weak D call TRBD1 (5 bases). The CDR3 consists of 14 residues. Trimming removed 0 bases from V and 4 bases from J, with 12 bases in between. CDR1 and CDR2 (germline): DFQATT, SNEGSKA (reference sequence). This chain's CDR3 is CSAREGQEVYGYTF. DNA for the CDR3: TGCAGTGCTAGAGAGGGGCAGGAGGTCTATGGCTACACCTTC.

This sequence joins TRBV5-1 and TRBJ2-1; 9 bases are shared with TRBD2. The germline V gene encodes CDR1 SGHRS and CDR2 YFSETQ. V lost 3 bases, J lost 1 base, and 5 bases stayed unmatched. This CDR3 has 16 amino acids. DNA for the CDR3: TGCGCCAGCAGCTCAGGGACTAGCAGTTCCTACAATGAGCAGTTCTTC. This translates into CASSSGTSSSYNEQFF.

In this sample, this clonotype turned up a few times. The chain combines TRBV10-3 with TRBJ1-3; possibly TRBD1 for D (6 bases). Germline loops: CDR1 ENHRY, CDR2 SYGVKD. V was trimmed by 10 bases and J by 0 bases, leaving 13 bases between them. CDR3 size: 14 residues. CDR3 nucleotides: TGTGCCACGCGACAGGCAAGCTCTGGAAACACCATATATTTT. As protein: CATRQASSGNTIYF.

Only a few counts were recorded for this clonotype. The chain links TRBV6-6 to TRBJ1-1; 7 nucleotides match TRBD1. The ends lost 7 bases at V and 11 bases at J; junction bases unmatched: 7. This CDR3 comprises 11 residues. The V gene's germline CDR1 is MNHNY and CDR2 SVGAGI (reference sequence). The CDR3 DNA sequence: TGTGCCAGCAACGACAGGGTTAGCGCTTTCTTT. Translation: CASNDRVSAFF.

In this sample, this clonotype is medium-sized. The chain links TRBV5-6 to TRBJ2-2; no clear D. The V gene lost 4 bases and the J gene lost 4 bases, with 11 bases spanning the gap. Germline CDR1 is SGHDT and CDR2 is YYEEEE. The CDR3 totals 14 residues. The CDR3 region has the DNA TGTGCCAGCAGCGATCCTCCTGGCACCGGGGAGCTGTTTTTT. Amino acid sequence: CASSDPPGTGELFF.

The rearrangement joins TRBV6-2 or TRBV6-3 to TRBJ1-5; tentatively, D is TRBD1 (5 bases). The V gene lost 5 bases and the J gene lost 2 bases, with 16 bases spanning the gap. The CDR3 is 16 residues long. CDR1 and CDR2 from the germline V gene are MNHEY and SVGEGT. The CDR3 here is CASSNTRVQGNQPQHF. The CDR3 DNA is TGTGCCAGCAGTAACACCAGGGTTCAGGGCAATCAGCCCCAGCATTTT.

This clonotype is categorized as hyperexpanded. The chain carries TRBV10-3 and TRBJ2-3, with D tentatively TRBD2 (5 bases). There are 15 residues in the CDR3. V was pared by 7 bases and J by 4 bases, with 18 bases between. Germline loops: CDR1 ENHRY, CDR2 SYGVKD. The CDR3 spells CAINPRGLEADTQYF. CDR3 bases: TGTGCCATCAACCCCCGCGGGCTTGAGGCAGATACGCAGTATTTT.

This clonotype counts as medium-sized. The chain carries TRBV30 and TRBJ1-3, with D possibly being TRBD1 (5 bases). Germline assignment: CDR1 GTSNPN and CDR2 SVGIG (reference sequence). The CDR3 sequence is 13 residues long. The ends were cut back, 2 bases at V and 7 bases at J, with 12 bases in the middle. The CDR3 DNA reads as TGTGCCTGGAGTTCGGGGCGTTGGAACACCATATATTTT. The encoded protein is CAWSSGRWNTIYF.

This clonotype turned up a few times. This chain joins TRBV7-2 and TRBJ2-1; D not certain. Deletions cut 0 bases from V and 5 bases from J, with 5 bases between. The CDR3 consists of 13 residues. Germline V gives CDR1 SGHTA, CDR2 FQGNSA. The CDR3 DNA is TGTGCCAGCAGCTTAGCTAGAAACAATGAGCAGTTCTTC. It specifies CASSLARNNEQFF.

With regard to this clonotype: It may be a read error: a sequence one base away is much more abundant. Since the CDR3 does not end with the conserved phenylalanine or tryptophan, this likely comes from a read error. V and J are TRBV6-2 or TRBV6-3 and TRBJ2-1; 12 nucleotides align to TRBD1. J gave up 6 bases and V 5 bases, and 5 bases lay outside the gene matches. The CDR3 loop spans 15 amino acids. From germline, CDR1 is MNHEY and CDR2 SVGEGT. CDR3 in DNA: TGTGCCAGCAGTCGGGACAGGGGGCAGATCAATGAGCAGTTCTCC. This encodes CASSRDRGQINEQFS.